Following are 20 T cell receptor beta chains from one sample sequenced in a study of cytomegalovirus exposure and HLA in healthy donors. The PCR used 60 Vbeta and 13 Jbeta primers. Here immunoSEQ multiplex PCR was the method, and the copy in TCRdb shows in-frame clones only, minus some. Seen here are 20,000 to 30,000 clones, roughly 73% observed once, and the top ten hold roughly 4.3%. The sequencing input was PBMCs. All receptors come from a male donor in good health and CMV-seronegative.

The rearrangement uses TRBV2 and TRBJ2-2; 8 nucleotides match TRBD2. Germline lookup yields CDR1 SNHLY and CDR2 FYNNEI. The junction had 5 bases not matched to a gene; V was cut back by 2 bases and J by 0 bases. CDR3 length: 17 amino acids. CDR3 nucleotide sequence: TGTGCCAGCAGTGAAATCTCTAGCGGGTCGAACACCGGGGAGCTGTTTTTT. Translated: CASSEISSGSNTGELFF.

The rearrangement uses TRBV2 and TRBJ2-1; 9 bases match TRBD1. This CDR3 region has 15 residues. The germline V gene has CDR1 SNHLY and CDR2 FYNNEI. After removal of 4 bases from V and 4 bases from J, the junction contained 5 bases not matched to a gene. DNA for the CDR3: TGTGCCAGCAGTGCTAGCGGACAGGGGTACAATGAGCAGTTCTTC. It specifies CASSASGQGYNEQFF.

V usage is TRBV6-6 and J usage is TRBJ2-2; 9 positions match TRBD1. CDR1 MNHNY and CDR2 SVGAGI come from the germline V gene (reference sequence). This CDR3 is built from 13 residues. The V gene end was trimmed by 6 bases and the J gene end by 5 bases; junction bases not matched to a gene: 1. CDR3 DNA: TGTGCCAGCAGGGGGACAGGGACCGGGGAGCTGTTTTTT. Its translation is CASRGTGTGELFF.

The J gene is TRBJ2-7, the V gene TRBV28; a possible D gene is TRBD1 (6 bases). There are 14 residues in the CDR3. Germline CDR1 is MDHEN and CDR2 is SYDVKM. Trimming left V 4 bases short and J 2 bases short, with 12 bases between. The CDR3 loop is CASSSYRATYEQYF. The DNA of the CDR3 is TGTGCCAGCAGTTCATACAGGGCCACCTACGAGCAGTACTTC. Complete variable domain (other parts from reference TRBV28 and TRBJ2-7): DVKVTQSSRYLVKRTGEKVFLECVQDMDHENMFWYRQDPGLGLRLIYFSYDVKMKEKGDIPEGYSVSREKKERFSLILESASTNQTSMYLCASSSYRATYEQYFGPGTRLTVT.

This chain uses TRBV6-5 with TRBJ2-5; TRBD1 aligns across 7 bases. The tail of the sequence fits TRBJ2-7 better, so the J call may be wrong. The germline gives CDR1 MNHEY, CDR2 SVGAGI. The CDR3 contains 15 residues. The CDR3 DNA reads TGTGCCAGCAGCCCTACCGGGACAGTCGCCTACGAGCAGTACTTC. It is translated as CASSPTGTVAYEQYF.

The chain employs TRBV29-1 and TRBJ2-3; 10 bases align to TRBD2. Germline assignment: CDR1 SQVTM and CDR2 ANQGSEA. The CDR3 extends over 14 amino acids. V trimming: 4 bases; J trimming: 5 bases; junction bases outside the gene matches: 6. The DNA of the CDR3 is TGCAGCGTTGTAGGGGTAGCGGGAGGAGATACGCAGTATTTT. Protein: CSVVGVAGGDTQYF.

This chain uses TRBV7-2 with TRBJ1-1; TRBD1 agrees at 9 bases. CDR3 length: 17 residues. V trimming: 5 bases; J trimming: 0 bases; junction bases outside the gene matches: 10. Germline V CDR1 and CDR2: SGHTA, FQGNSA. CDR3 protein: CASSTGPGTGLNTEAFF. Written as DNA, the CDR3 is TGTGCCAGCAGCACCGGTCCCGGGACAGGGTTGAACACTGAAGCTTTCTTT.

The CDR3 DNA follows: TGTGCCAGCAGCCACGGGGGTAGCGGGGGTTACAATGAGCAGTTCTTC. Protein: CASSHGGSGGYNEQFF. J is TRBJ2-1 and V is TRBV7-6; 9 positions agree with TRBD2. This CDR3 region has 16 residues. The trim removed 5 bases at V and 4 bases at J, leaving 9 bases unmatched. Germline V gene data show CDR1 as SGHVS and CDR2 as FNYEAQ.

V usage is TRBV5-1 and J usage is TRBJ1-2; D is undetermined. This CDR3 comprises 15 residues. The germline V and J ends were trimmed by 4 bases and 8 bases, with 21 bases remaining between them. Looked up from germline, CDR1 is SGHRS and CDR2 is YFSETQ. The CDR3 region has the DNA TGCGCCAGCAGCCCCCTCCCCGGGTTCGAAGGCGGCTACACCTTC. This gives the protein CASSPLPGFEGGYTF.

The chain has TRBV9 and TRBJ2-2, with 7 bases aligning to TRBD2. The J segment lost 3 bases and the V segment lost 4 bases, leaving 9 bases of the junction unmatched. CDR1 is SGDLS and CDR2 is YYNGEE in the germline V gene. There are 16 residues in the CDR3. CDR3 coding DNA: TGTGCCAGCAGCTCTAGCCAGCGGGGCCACACCGGGGAGCTGTTTTTT. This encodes CASSSSQRGHTGELFF.

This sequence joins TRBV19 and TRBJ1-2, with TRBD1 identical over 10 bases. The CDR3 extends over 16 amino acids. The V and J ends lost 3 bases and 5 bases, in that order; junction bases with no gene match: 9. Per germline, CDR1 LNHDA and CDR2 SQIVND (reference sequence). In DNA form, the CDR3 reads TGTGCCAGTAGTATTTCGGTGGACAGGGGGAGGTATGGCTACACCTTC. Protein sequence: CASSISVDRGRYGYTF. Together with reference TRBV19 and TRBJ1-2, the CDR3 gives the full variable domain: DGGITQSPKYLFRKEGQNVTLSCEQNLNHDAMYWYRQDPGQGLRLIYYSQIVNDFQKGDIAEGYSVSREKKESFPLTVTSAQKNPTAFYLCASSISVDRGRYGYTFGSGTRLTVV.

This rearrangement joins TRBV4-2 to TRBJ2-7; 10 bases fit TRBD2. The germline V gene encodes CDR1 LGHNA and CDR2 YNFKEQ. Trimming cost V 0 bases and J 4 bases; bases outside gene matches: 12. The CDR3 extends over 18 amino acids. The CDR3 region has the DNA TGTGCCAGCAGCCAAGATGGAGAGAGAGCGGGGGGGGCTTACGAGCAGTACTTC. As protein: CASSQDGERAGGAYEQYF.

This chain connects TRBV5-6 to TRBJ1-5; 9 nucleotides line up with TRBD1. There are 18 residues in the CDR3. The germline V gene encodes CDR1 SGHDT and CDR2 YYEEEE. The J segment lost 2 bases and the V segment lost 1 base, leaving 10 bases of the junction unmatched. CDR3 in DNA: TGTGCCAGCAGCTTGTCCCTAACAGGGGGCCTTGGCAATCAGCCCCAGCATTTT. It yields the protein CASSLSLTGGLGNQPQHF. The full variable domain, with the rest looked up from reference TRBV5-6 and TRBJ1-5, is DAGVTQSPTHLIKTRGQQVTLRCSPKSGHDTVSWYQQALGQGPQFIFQYYEEEERQRGNFPDRFSGHQFPNYSSELNVNALLLGDSALYLCASSLSLTGGLGNQPQHFGDGTRLSIL.

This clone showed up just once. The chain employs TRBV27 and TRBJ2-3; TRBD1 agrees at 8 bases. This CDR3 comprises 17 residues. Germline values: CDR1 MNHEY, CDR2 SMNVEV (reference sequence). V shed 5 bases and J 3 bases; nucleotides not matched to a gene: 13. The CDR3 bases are TGTGCCAGCAGTCCCCACCCGGCAGGGGGCATAACAGATACGCAGTATTTT. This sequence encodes CASSPHPAGGITDTQYF.

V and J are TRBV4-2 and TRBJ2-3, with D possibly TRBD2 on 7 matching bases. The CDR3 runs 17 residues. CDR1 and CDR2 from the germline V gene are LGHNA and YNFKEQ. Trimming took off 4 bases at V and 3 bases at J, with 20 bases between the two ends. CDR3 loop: CASSRGPGLAATDTQYF. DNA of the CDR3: TGTGCCAGCAGCCGGGGGCCCGGGCTAGCGGCTACAGATACGCAGTATTTT.

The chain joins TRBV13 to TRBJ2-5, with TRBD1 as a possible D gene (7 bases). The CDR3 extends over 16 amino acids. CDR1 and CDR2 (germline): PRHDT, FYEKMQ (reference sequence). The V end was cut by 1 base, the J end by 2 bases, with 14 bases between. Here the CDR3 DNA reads TGTGCCAGCAGCTTAGCAGGGGGGAAATTGCAAGAGACCCAGTACTTC. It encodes CASSLAGGKLQETQYF.

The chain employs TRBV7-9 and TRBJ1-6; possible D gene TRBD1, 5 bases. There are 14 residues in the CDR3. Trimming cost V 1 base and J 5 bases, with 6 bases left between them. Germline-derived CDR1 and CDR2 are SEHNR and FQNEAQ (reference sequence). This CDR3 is CASSLGRDNSPLHF. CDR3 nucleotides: TGTGCCAGCAGCTTAGGCAGGGATAATTCACCCCTCCACTTT.

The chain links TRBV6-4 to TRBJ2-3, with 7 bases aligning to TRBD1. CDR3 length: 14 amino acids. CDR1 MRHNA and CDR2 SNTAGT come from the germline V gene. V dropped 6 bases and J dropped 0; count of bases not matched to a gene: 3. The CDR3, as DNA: TGTGCCAGCAGCCGGACAGGAAGCACAGATACGCAGTATTTT. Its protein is CASSRTGSTDTQYF.

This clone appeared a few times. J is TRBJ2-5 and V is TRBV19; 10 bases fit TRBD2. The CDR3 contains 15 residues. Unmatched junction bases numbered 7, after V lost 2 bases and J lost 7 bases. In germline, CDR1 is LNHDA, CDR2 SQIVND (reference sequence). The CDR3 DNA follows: TGTGCCAGTAGTATAAAAAGAGCGGGAGGGAGGACCCAGTACTTC. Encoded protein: CASSIKRAGGRTQYF. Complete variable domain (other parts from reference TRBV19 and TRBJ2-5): DGGITQSPKYLFRKEGQNVTLSCEQNLNHDAMYWYRQDPGQGLRLIYYSQIVNDFQKGDIAEGYSVSREKKESFPLTVTSAQKNPTAFYLCASSIKRAGGRTQYFGPGTRLLVL.

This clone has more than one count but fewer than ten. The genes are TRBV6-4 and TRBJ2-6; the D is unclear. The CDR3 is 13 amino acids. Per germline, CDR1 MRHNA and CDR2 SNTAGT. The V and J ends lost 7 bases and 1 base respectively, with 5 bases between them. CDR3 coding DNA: TGTGCCAGCATCTCTTCTGGGGCCAACGTCCTGACTTTC. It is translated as CASISSGANVLTF.